This T cell receptor (beta chain) was profiled in a study of shared T cell receptors in the human thymus. Measured with immunoSEQ multiplex PCR; TCRdb has only the in-frame clones, and not every one. The top ten hold around 0.01% of the sample, which has hundreds of thousands of clones, 88% seen once. Per the germline V gene, CDR1 is LNHNV and CDR2 is YYDKDF (reference sequence). Trimming took off 5 bases at V and 5 bases at J, with 23 bases between the two ends. This CDR3 has 17 amino acids. A further study also used this sample, focusing on human thymus T cells. That report notes: Corrective heart surgery yielded resections, and these provided the thymus tissue.

This clonotype was sampled from a boy younger than two with a congenital heart defect. Sequences were obtained from thymocytes. The V call is TRBV15, the J call TRBJ2-3; D is unclear. The CDR3 here is CATSLYGERVKGDTQYF. In DNA form, the CDR3 reads TGTGCCACCAGCCTCTATGGTGAGCGCGTCAAAGGAGATACGCAGTATTTT.